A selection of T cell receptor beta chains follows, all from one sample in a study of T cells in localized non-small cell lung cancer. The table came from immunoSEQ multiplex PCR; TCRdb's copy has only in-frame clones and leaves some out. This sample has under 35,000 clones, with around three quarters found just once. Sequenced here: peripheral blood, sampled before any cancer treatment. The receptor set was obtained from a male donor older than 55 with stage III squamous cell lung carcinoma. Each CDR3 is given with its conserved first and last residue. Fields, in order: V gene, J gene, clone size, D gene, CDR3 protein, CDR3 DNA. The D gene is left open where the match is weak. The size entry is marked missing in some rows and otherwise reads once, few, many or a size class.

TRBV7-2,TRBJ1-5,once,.,CASSLGMDSNQPQHF,TGTGCCAGCAGCTTAGGGATGGATAGCAATCAGCCCCAGCATTTT
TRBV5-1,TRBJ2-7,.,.,CASSPQGYEQYF,TGCGCCAGCAGCCCGCAGGGCTACGAGCAGTACTTC
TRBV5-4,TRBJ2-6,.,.,CASSYLGVNSGANVLTF,TGTGCCAGCAGCTACCTCGGGGTGAACTCTGGGGCCAACGTCCTGACTTTC
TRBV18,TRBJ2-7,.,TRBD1,CASSPGQGGPYEQYF,TGTGCCAGCTCACCGGGACAGGGAGGACCCTACGAGCAGTACTTC
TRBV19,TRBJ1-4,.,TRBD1,CASSITGATEKLFF,TGTGCCAGTAGTATAACAGGGGCTACAGAAAAACTGTTTTTT
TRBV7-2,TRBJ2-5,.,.,CASSLAGRKETQYF,TGTGCCAGCAGCTTAGCGGGCAGAAAAGAGACCCAGTACTTC
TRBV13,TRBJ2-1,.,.,CASSGRLVYNEQFF,TGTGCCAGCAGCGGGCGACTAGTTTATAATGAGCAGTTCTTC
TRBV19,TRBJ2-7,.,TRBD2,CASSFAGTSGSTVPAYEQYF,TGTGCCAGTAGTTTCGCCGGGACTAGCGGGAGTACAGTTCCCGCCTACGAGCAGTACTTC
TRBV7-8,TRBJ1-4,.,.,CASSLQGVGTNEKLFF,TGTGCCAGCAGCTTACAAGGGGTCGGTACTAATGAAAAACTGTTTTTT
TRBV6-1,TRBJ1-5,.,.,CASSLGTGRNQPQHF,TGTGCCAGCAGCCTCGGGACCGGTCGCAATCAGCCCCAGCATTTT
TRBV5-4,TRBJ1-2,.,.,CASSLLPGLNYGYTF,TGTGCCAGCAGCTTGCTTCCGGGGCTTAACTATGGCTACACCTTC
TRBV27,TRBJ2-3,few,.,CASSPGYSSTDTQYF,TGTGCCAGCAGTCCAGGGTACTCTAGCACAGATACGCAGTATTTT
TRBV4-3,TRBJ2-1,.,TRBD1,CASSQAPGQKTWGSSYNEQFF,TGCGCCAGCAGCCAGGCACCGGGACAGAAGACGTGGGGAAGCTCCTACAATGAGCAGTTCTTC
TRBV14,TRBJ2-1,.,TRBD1,CASSQVGGLSYNEQFF,TGTGCCAGCAGCCAAGTAGGGGGCCTCTCCTACAATGAGCAGTTCTTC
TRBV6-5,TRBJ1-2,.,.,CASSYSNNYGYTF,TGTGCCAGCAGTTACTCCAATAACTATGGCTACACCTTC
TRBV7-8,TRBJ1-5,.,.,CASSLTSNQPQHF,TGTGCCAGCAGCTTAACATCAAATCAGCCCCAGCATTTT
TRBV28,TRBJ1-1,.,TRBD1,CASSLDNRGWDTEAFF,TGTGCCAGCAGTTTGGATAACAGGGGTTGGGACACTGAAGCTTTCTTT
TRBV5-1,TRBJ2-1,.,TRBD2,CASSPVGGGPPYNEQFF,TGCGCCAGCAGCCCGGTGGGCGGGGGGCCCCCCTACAATGAGCAGTTCTTC
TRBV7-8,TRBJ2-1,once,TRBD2,CASSSTSGRNEQFF,TGTGCCAGCAGCTCGACTAGCGGGAGAAATGAGCAGTTCTTC
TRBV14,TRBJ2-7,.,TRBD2,CASSLTSGGLYEQYF,TGTGCCAGCAGCCTTACGAGCGGGGGCCTCTACGAGCAGTACTTC
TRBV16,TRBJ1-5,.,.,CASSRTDRPQHF,TGTGCCAGCAGCCGCACCGACCGGCCCCAGCATTTT
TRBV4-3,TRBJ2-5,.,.,CASSPELDPKETQYF,TGCGCCAGCAGCCCCGAGCTGGACCCCAAAGAGACCCAGTACTTC
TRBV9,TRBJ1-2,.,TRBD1,CASSISGGSYGYTF,TGTGCCAGCAGCATTTCAGGGGGTAGCTATGGCTACACCTTC
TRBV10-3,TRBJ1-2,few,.,CAISEVLAGYTF,TGTGCCATCAGTGAGGTACTAGCTGGCTACACCTTC
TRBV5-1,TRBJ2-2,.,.,CASSITDANTGELFF,TGCGCCAGCAGCATAACGGACGCGAACACCGGGGAGCTGTTTTTT
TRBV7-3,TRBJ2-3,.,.,CASSPMGAIDTQYF,TGTGCCAGCAGCCCCATGGGGGCAATAGATACGCAGTATTTT
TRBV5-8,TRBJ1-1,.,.,CASSLGRGEAFF,TGTGCCAGCAGCTTGGGCCGGGGTGAAGCTTTCTTT
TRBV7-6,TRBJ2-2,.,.,CASSPRPVANTGELFF,TGTGCCAGCAGCCCCCGACCCGTCGCGAACACCGGGGAGCTGTTTTTT
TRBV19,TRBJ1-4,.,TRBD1,CASSTIRQGVRTFNEKLFF,TGTGCCAGTAGTACCATTAGACAGGGCGTGAGGACCTTTAATGAAAAACTGTTTTTT
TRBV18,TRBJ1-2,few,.,CASSSAAGTEYGYTF,TGTGCCAGCTCATCGGCAGCAGGGACGGAGTATGGCTACACCTTC
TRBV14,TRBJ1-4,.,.,CASSQVPGGSEKLFF,TGTGCCAGCAGCCAAGTTCCGGGCGGGAGTGAAAAACTGTTTTTT
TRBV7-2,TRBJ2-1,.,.,CASSLVAGNNEQFF,TGTGCCAGCAGCTTAGTTGCGGGCAACAATGAGCAGTTCTTC
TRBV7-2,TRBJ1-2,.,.,CASSFRGTREIGYGYTF,TGTGCCAGCAGCTTCCGGGGTACCCGGGAGATTGGCTATGGCTACACCTTC
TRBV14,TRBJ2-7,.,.,CASSLSGLSYEQYF,TGTGCCAGCAGCCTATCGGGACTTTCCTACGAGCAGTACTTC
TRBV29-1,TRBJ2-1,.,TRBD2,CSFYRREGGYNEQFF,TGCAGCTTTTACAGGCGGGAGGGCGGCTACAATGAGCAGTTCTTC
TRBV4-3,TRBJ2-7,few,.,CASSQEGWGEQYF,TGCGCCAGCAGCCAAGAGGGATGGGGGGAGCAGTACTTC
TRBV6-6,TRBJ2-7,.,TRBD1,CASGQGRPYEQYF,TGTGCCAGTGGACAGGGACGACCCTACGAGCAGTACTTC
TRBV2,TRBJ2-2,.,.,CASSESGTANTGELFF,TGTGCCAGCAGTGAATCGGGGACGGCTAACACCGGGGAGCTGTTTTTT
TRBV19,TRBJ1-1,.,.,CASSIYGDTEAFF,TGTGCCAGTAGTATCTACGGGGACACTGAAGCTTTCTTT
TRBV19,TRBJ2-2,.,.,CASSFRWVEAGELFF,TGTGCCAGTAGTTTCCGGTGGGTAGAGGCCGGGGAGCTGTTTTTT
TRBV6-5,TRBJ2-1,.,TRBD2,CASSFQGGISYNEQFF,TGTGCCAGCAGTTTTCAGGGAGGGATATCCTACAATGAGCAGTTCTTC
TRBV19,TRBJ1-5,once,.,CASSNNRVGGQPQHF,TGTGCCAGTAGCAACAACCGAGTAGGGGGTCAGCCCCAGCATTTT
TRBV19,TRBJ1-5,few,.,CASSILPGESNQPQHF,TGTGCCAGTAGTATCCTCCCCGGGGAAAGCAATCAGCCCCAGCATTTT
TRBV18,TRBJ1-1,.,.,CASSSGTVNTEAFF,TGTGCCAGCTCATCGGGGACTGTGAACACTGAAGCTTTCTTT
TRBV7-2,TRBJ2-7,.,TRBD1,CASRQALGQGAASYEQYF,TGTGCCAGCAGACAAGCGTTGGGGCAGGGGGCGGCTTCCTACGAGCAGTACTTC
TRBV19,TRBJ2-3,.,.,CASNGYTTDTQYF,TGTGCCAGTAACGGGTATACCACAGATACGCAGTATTTT
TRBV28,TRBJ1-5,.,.,CASSLDSNQPQHF,TGTGCCAGCAGTTTAGATAGCAATCAGCCCCAGCATTTT
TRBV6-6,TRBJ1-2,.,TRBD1,CASSSGTGWRYGYTF,TGTGCCAGCAGTTCAGGGACAGGGTGGCGGTATGGCTACACCTTC
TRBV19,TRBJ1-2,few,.,CASSIVGLAYGYTF,TGTGCCAGTAGTATAGTAGGGTTGGCCTATGGCTACACCTTC
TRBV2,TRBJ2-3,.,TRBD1,CASSEPRQGAFTDTQYF,TGTGCCAGCAGTGAACCCCGACAGGGGGCTTTCACAGATACGCAGTATTTT
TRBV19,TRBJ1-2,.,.,CASSISVRERGYTF,TGTGCCAGTAGTATATCCGTCAGGGAACGCGGCTACACCTTC
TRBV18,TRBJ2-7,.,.,CASSPPVGGGTEQYF,TGTGCCAGCTCACCCCCCGTGGGCGGTGGGACCGAGCAGTACTTC
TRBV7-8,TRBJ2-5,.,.,CASSSTETQYF,TGTGCCAGCAGCTCTACAGAGACCCAGTACTTC
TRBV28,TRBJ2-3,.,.,CASSFITGTTDTQYF,TGTGCCAGCAGTTTTATAACAGGGACCACAGATACGCAGTATTTT
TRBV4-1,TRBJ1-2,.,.,CASSQPNNYGYTF,TGCGCCAGCAGCCAACCAAATAACTATGGCTACACCTTC
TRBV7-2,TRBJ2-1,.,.,CASSLGYPDNEQFF,TGTGCCAGCAGCTTAGGGTACCCAGACAATGAGCAGTTCTTC